This T cell receptor (beta chain) is from a study of T cells in Graves' hyperthyroidism and ophthalmopathy. Trimming left V 5 bases short and J 7 bases short, with 12 bases between. This CDR3 region has 13 residues. Germline V gene lookup returns CDR1 SGHTA and CDR2 FQGTGA. Points from the study as a whole: Prediction of ophthalmopathy progression came a median around 6 months pre-onset.

A few counts support this clonotype. Its antigen is not identified. Amplified regions were TCR beta CDR3 sequences from RNA transcripts. HTBI primers were employed in a first-round RT-PCR of the TCR CDR3. TCRdb re-derived calls from the multiplex PCR reads in MiXCR, one entry per CDR3 protein. The profile shows 380,000 or so distinct CDR3 sequences, about 14% of them singletons. Patients aged 18 to 65 with hyperthyroidism were newly diagnosed, with duration under 2 months. Uncontrolled infection, other autoimmune disease, pregnancy or lactation disqualified patients from enrolment. Blood from later-ophthalmopathy patients was taken at first hyperthyroidism diagnosis.

Material: blood. The V call is TRBV7-3, the J call TRBJ2-1; D is undetermined. The origin of this receptor is a man aged 25-45 years with Graves' hyperthyroidism that later progressed to Graves' ophthalmopathy. CDR3 nucleotides: TGTGCCAGCAGCATCCAGACCCTTAATGAGCAGTTCTTC. Residues: CASSIQTLNEQFF.